These 23 T cell receptor beta chains share one sample of origin, sequenced in a study of lymphopenia after photon versus proton radiotherapy. The table came from immunoSEQ multiplex PCR; TCRdb's copy has only in-frame clones and leaves some out. Among about 40,000 clones listed, around 84% were seen once. This material consisted of peripheral blood, taken from a patient treated with proton-based radiotherapy. These receptor sequences come from a woman aged 70-85 years with pancreatic cancer. Some clones in this sample may be carry-over from other donors' samples.

The chain carries TRBV9 and TRBJ2-1, with 10 bases matching TRBD2. CDR1 SGDLS and CDR2 YYNGEE come from the germline V gene. Trimming took 3 bases from V and 13 from J; bases not matched to a gene: 7. CDR3 size: 13 residues. CDR3 loop: CASSEGAGGNQFF. The DNA for the CDR3 is TGTGCCAGCAGCGAGGGAGCGGGAGGGAACCAGTTCTTC.

V gene TRBV7-3 combines with J gene TRBJ2-7; no definite D call. The CDR3 length is 10 residues. Germline V gene data show CDR1 as SGHTA and CDR2 as FQGTGA. Trimming took off 4 bases at V and 4 bases at J, with 2 bases between the two ends. The CDR3 spells CASSSYEQYF. CDR3 sequence (DNA): TGTGCCAGCAGCTCGTACGAGCAGTACTTC.

J is TRBJ2-1 and V is TRBV28; TRBD2 might be the D (6 bases). Trimming left V 4 bases short and J 0 bases short, with 13 bases between. Germline-derived CDR1 and CDR2 are MDHEN and SYDVKM. The CDR3 runs to 16 residues. CDR3 nucleotides: TGTGCCAGCAGTTCCCCGGCCGGGGGCTCCTACAATGAGCAGTTCTTC. This sequence encodes CASSSPAGGSYNEQFF.

This sequence joins TRBV27 and TRBJ1-1, with D unclear. Trimming shortened V by 4 bases and J by 0 bases, and 6 bases separated the two germline ends. The CDR3 is 13 residues long. Germline CDR1 MNHEY, CDR2 SMNVEV (reference sequence). CDR3 sequence: CASSSQVNTEAFF. The CDR3, as DNA: TGTGCCAGCAGTTCCCAGGTGAACACTGAAGCTTTCTTT.

Here the CDR3 reads CASSPGTYEQYF. The CDR3 nucleotides are TGTGCCAGCAGCCCAGGGACTTACGAGCAGTACTTC. V usage is TRBV7-9 and J usage is TRBJ2-7, with a possible D match to TRBD2 (6 bases). The CDR3 contains 12 residues. CDR1 and CDR2 (germline): SEHNR, FQNEAQ (reference sequence). V dropped 5 bases and J dropped 4 bases, with 9 bases sitting between them.

J is TRBJ2-7 and V is TRBV6-6; no definite D call. This CDR3 spans 12 amino acids. Trimming took off 6 bases at V and 4 bases at J, with 10 bases between the two ends. CDR1 is MNHNY and CDR2 is SVGAGI in the germline V gene (reference sequence). The CDR3 coding sequence is TGTGCCAGCAGCCCGCACGGATACGAGCAGTACTTC. Encoded protein: CASSPHGYEQYF.

A word on this clone: One junction end does not reproduce the germline sequence, and a read error may be involved. The rearrangement joins TRBV28 to TRBJ2-3; D possibly corresponds to TRBD2 (7 bases). The CDR3 loop spans 14 amino acids. The germline gives CDR1 MDHEN, CDR2 SYDVKM. This CDR3 is CASSSPHGGRSPFF. The CDR3 DNA is TGTGCCAGCAGTTCACCCCACGGGGGGCGCTCCCCATTTTTT. Looking up the rest from reference TRBV28 and TRBJ2-3 gives the full variable domain: DVKVTQSSRYLVKRTGEKVFLECVQDMDHENMFWYRQDPGLGLRLIYFSYDVKMKEKGDIPEGYSVSREKKERFSLILESASTNQTSMYLCASSSPHGGRSPFFGPGTRLTVL.

The V gene is TRBV10-3, the J gene TRBJ1-1; weak D call: TRBD1 (6 bases). The V and J ends lost 10 bases and 1 base respectively, with 16 bases between them. Looked up from germline, CDR1 is ENHRY and CDR2 is SYGVKD. This CDR3 has 14 residues. The CDR3 is CATRGDTENTEAFF. The CDR3 region has the DNA TGTGCCACCCGGGGGGACACAGAGAACACTGAAGCTTTCTTT.

The chain has TRBV20-1 and TRBJ2-5, with D uncertain. The end of the DNA is better explained by TRBJ2-7, so the J call may be wrong. Germline V gives CDR1 DFQATT, CDR2 SNEGSKA (reference sequence). This CDR3 contains 11 residues. The CDR3 reads CSAGRLYEQYF. The CDR3 DNA follows: TGCAGTGCCGGCAGACTCTACGAGCAGTACTTC.

The chain joins TRBV11-3 to TRBJ1-2; D is undetermined. Trimming left V 0 bases short and J 1 base short, with 3 bases between. CDR3 length: 13 amino acids. The germline V gene has CDR1 SGHNT and CDR2 YENEEA. The CDR3 loop reads CASSLDLNYGYTF. The CDR3 region has the DNA TGTGCCAGCAGCTTAGACCTTAACTATGGCTACACCTTC.

This rearrangement joins TRBV19 to TRBJ2-7; 11 bases align to TRBD1. This CDR3 is 14 amino acids long. Germline-derived CDR1 and CDR2 are LNHDA and SQIVND (reference sequence). Unmatched junction bases numbered 4, after V lost 4 bases and J lost 5 bases. CDR3 region: CASSTDRGLDEQYF. The DNA of the CDR3 is TGTGCCAGTAGTACGGACAGGGGGCTAGACGAGCAGTACTTC. The full variable domain, in which reference TRBV19 and TRBJ2-7 provide the parts outside the CDR3, is DGGITQSPKYLFRKEGQNVTLSCEQNLNHDAMYWYRQDPGQGLRLIYYSQIVNDFQKGDIAEGYSVSREKKESFPLTVTSAQKNPTAFYLCASSTDRGLDEQYFGPGTRLTVT.

This chain connects TRBV19 to TRBJ2-1, with D possibly matching TRBD2 (6 bases). Germline CDR1 LNHDA, CDR2 SQIVND (reference sequence). There are 13 residues in the CDR3. The germline V and J ends were trimmed by 5 bases and 7 bases, with 12 bases remaining between them. CDR3 sequence (DNA): TGTGCCAGTAGTCTGTCTAGCGAAAATGAGCAGTTCTTC. Amino acids: CASSLSSENEQFF.

As regards this clone: Compared with germline, one end of the junction differs, possibly owing to a read error. The V gene is TRBV5-6, the J gene TRBJ1-2, with D hard to call. Germline assignment: CDR1 SGHDT and CDR2 YYEEEE. The CDR3 length is 13 residues. CDR3 bases: TGTGCCAGCAGCTTTGGGCCTTGGGAGAACTCTCGCTTC. As protein: CASSFGPWENSRF.

For this clone: One end of the junction is discordant with germline, which a read error may explain. The chain links TRBV28 to TRBJ1-2; the D is unclear. Germline assignment: CDR1 MDHEN and CDR2 SYDVKM. This CDR3 region has 15 residues. CDR3 bases: TGTGCCAGCAGTTTATCGGGCAGCCTTAACCATGGCTACACCTTC. Protein: CASSLSGSLNHGYTF.

This clone was seen only once. This chain joins TRBV10-3 and TRBJ1-1; D is undetermined. The CDR3 runs 14 residues. Germline loops: CDR1 ENHRY, CDR2 SYGVKD. Trimming pared 5 bases from V and 4 bases from J, leaving 14 bases between. CDR3 protein: CAISIDGLSTEAFF. CDR3 nucleotides: TGTGCCATCAGTATTGACGGCCTAAGCACTGAAGCTTTCTTT.

This clone has more than one count but fewer than ten. The chain links TRBV25-1 to TRBJ1-6; maybe TRBD1 (5 bases). V was clipped by 0 bases and J by 7 bases, with 10 bases between them. Germline CDR1 is MGHDK and CDR2 is SYGVNS. This CDR3 has 15 amino acids. The CDR3 is CASSEYRDGNSPLHF. CDR3 DNA: TGTGCCAGCAGTGAATATAGGGACGGGAATTCACCCCTCCACTTT. Full variable domain (missing parts from reference TRBV25-1 and TRBJ1-6): EADIYQTPRYLVIGTGKKITLECSQTMGHDKMYWYQQDPGMELHLIHYSYGVNSTEKGDLSSESTVSRIRTEHFPLTLESARPSHTSQYLCASSEYRDGNSPLHFGNGTRLTVT.

On this clone itself: The sample carries other DNA sequences with the same CDR3. The gene calls are TRBV5-1 and TRBJ2-7; 9 bases are a match to TRBD1. The CDR3 totals 16 residues. Trimming at V came to 2 bases and at J to 6 bases, leaving 12 bases not matched to a gene. The germline V gene has CDR1 SGHRS and CDR2 YFSETQ. Written as DNA, the CDR3 is TGCGCCAGCAGCTTACTCACGGGACAGGGTATCGGCGAGCAGTACTTC. Translation: CASSLLTGQGIGEQYF.

This clone was counted between two and nine times. The rearrangement links TRBV27 to TRBJ1-5; D ambiguous. The CDR3 sequence is 12 residues long. The germline CDR1 and CDR2 sequences are MNHEY and SMNVEV (reference sequence). The V gene lost 4 bases and the J gene lost 9 bases, with 10 bases spanning the gap. CDR3 sequence: CASSSNSRPQHF. CDR3 in DNA: TGTGCCAGCAGTTCGAACAGCCGGCCCCAGCATTTT.

The chain uses TRBV27 and TRBJ1-1, with TRBD1 matching over 10 bases. Germline CDR1 reads MNHEY; CDR2 reads SMNVEV (reference sequence). V gave up 6 bases and J gave up 2 bases; unmatched junction bases: 6. The CDR3 is 15 amino acids. The CDR3, as DNA: TGTGCCAGCAGCTTGACAGGGGGCGTAAACACTGAAGCTTTCTTT. Its protein product is CASSLTGGVNTEAFF.

The V call is TRBV11-3, the J call TRBJ1-1; 7 bases align to TRBD1. V shed 1 base, J shed 3 bases, and the junction held 5 bases outside the gene matches. The germline CDR1 and CDR2 sequences are SGHNT and YENEEA. The CDR3 length is 15 residues. CDR3 bases: TGTGCCAGCAGCTTAGCGGGCAGGGGGGACACTGAAGCTTTCTTT. Its translation: CASSLAGRGDTEAFF.

In DNA, the CDR3 is TGTGCCATCAGTGCCGGGACAGGGGTCAATCAGCCCCAGCATTTT. Translated, it gives CAISAGTGVNQPQHF. The chain employs TRBV10-3 and TRBJ1-5; 10 bases fit TRBD1. With V trimmed by 4 bases and J by 3 bases, 3 bases remained unmatched. There are 15 residues in the CDR3. Looked up from germline, CDR1 is ENHRY and CDR2 is SYGVKD.

The chain joins TRBV27 to TRBJ2-1; no clear D. The germline V and J ends were trimmed by 11 bases and 4 bases, with 15 bases remaining between them. This CDR3 is 13 amino acids long. Germline loops: CDR1 MNHEY, CDR2 SMNVEV (reference sequence). CDR3 residues: CASQSLIYNEQFF. CDR3 bases: TGTGCCTCGCAGTCCCTGATATACAATGAGCAGTTCTTC.

This clone was recorded once. The chain recombines TRBV28 with TRBJ1-5; possibly TRBD1 for D (5 bases). Germline V gives CDR1 MDHEN, CDR2 SYDVKM. The CDR3 contains 15 residues. Trimming cost V 3 bases and J 2 bases, with 11 bases left between them. CDR3 loop: CASSLGQSGNQPQHF. In DNA, the CDR3 is TGTGCCAGCAGTTTGGGGCAATCGGGCAATCAGCCCCAGCATTTT.